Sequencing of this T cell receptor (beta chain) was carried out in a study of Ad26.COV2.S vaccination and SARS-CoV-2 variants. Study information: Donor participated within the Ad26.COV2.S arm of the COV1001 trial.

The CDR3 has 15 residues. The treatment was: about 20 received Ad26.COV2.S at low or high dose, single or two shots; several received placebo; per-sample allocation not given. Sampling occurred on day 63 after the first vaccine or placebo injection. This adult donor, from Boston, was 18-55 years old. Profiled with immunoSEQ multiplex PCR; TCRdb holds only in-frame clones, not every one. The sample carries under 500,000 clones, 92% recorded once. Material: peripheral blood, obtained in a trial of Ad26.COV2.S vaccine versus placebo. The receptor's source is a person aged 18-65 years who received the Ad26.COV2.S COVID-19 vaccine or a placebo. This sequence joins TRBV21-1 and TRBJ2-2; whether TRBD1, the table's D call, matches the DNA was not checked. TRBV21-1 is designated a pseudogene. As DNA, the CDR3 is TGTGCCAGCAGCAAAGAGAACAGGGACACCGGGGAGCTGTTTTTT. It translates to CASSKENRDTGELFF.